The present T cell receptor (beta chain) was sequenced within a study of PD-1 blockade in classical Hodgkin lymphoma. The CDR3 extends over 15 amino acids. Trimming pared 5 bases from V and 2 bases from J, leaving 16 bases between. Germline V CDR1 and CDR2: SGHRS, YFSETQ. Time point denoted: cycle 4 day 1 (C4D1), after around six weeks of nivolumab. Each patient's relapse followed autologous stem cell transplantation, and brentuximab vedotin exposure varied. Study outcomes and limitations: TCR diversity rose significantly by C4D1 in CD4+ but not CD8+ cells. Reasons behind the repertoire differences stay unclear, perhaps disease activity or earlier therapy. Lower baseline TCR diversity marked trial partial responders and progressors.

Here immunoSEQ multiplex PCR was the method, and the copy in TCRdb shows in-frame clones only, minus some. The sample shows 100,000 to 120,000 clones, over 85% of them seen only once. Turning to this clone: The target antigen is unknown.

The receptor was derived from a human donor with classical Hodgkin lymphoma. The sequences come from peripheral blood mononuclear cells (PBMCs), collected before the fourth cycle of nivolumab. The chain couples TRBV5-1 to TRBJ1-1; tentative D call: TRBD1 (5 bases). CDR3 DNA sequence: TGCGCCAGCAGTCGTGACACGACAGATAACACTGAAGCTTTCTTT. The encoded protein is CASSRDTTDNTEAFF.